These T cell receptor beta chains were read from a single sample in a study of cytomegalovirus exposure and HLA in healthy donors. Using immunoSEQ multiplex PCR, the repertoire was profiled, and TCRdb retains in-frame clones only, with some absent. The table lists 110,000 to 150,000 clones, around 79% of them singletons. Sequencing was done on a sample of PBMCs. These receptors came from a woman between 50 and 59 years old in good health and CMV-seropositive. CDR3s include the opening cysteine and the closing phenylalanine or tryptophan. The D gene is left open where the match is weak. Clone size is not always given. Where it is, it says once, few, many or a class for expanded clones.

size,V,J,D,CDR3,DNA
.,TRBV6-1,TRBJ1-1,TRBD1,CASSTQGDKDTEAFF,TGTGCCAGCAGTACACAGGGGGACAAGGACACTGAAGCTTTCTTT
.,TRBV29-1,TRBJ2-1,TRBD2,CSGSTSGGAVEQFF,TGCAGCGGGAGCACTAGCGGGGGGGCTGTTGAGCAGTTCTTC
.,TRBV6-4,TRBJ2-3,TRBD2,CASSDAGGGLDTQYF,TGTGCCAGCAGTGACGCGGGCGGGGGTCTAGATACGCAGTATTTT
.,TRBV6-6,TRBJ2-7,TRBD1,CASSYPGDRADYEQYF,TGTGCCAGCAGTTATCCGGGGGACAGGGCCGACTACGAGCAGTACTTC
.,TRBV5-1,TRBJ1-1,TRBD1,CASTASTGGQNTEAFF,TGCGCCAGCACAGCTTCGACAGGGGGCCAAAACACTGAAGCTTTCTTT
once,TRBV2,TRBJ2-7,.,CASSVIPPPYEQYF,TGTGCCAGCAGTGTAATTCCTCCCCCCTACGAGCAGTACTTC
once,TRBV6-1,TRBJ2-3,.,CASRSLRGSTDTQYF,TGTGCCAGCAGGAGCCTACGGGGGAGCACAGATACGCAGTATTTT
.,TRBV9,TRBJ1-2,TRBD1,CASSPRQGSTGGYTF,TGTGCCAGCAGCCCAAGACAGGGAAGTACGGGCGGCTACACCTTC
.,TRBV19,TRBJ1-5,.,CASTWHSANVPQHF,TGTGCCTCAACTTGGCACAGTGCAAATGTGCCCCAGCATTTT
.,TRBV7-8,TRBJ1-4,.,CASSPGNVNEKLFF,TGTGCCAGCTCTCCAGGGAATGTTAATGAAAAACTGTTTTTT
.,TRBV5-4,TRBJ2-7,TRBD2,CASSLDASGGTYEQYF,TGTGCCAGCAGCTTGGACGCTAGCGGGGGTACCTACGAGCAGTACTTC
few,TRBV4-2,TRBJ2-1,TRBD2,CASSQSGGAFNEQFF,TGTGCCAGCAGCCAGAGCGGGGGGGCGTTCAATGAGCAGTTCTTC
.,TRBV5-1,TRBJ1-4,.,CASSLAERGGEKLFF,TGCGCCAGCAGCTTGGCCGAGAGGGGAGGGGAAAAACTGTTTTTT
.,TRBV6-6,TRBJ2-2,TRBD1,CASSYWGTGRAGELLF,TGTGCCAGCAGTTACTGGGGGACAGGGAGGGCCGGGGAGCTGCTTTTT
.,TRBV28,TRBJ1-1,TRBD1,CASRTDRVDTEAFF,TGTGCCAGCAGGACGGACAGGGTCGACACTGAAGCTTTCTTT
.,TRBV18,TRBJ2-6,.,CASSPTRSSSGANVLTF,TGTGCCAGCTCGCCTACCAGGTCGAGCTCTGGGGCCAACGTCCTGACTTTC
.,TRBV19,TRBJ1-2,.,CASTGGGYGYTF,TGTGCCAGTACTGGTGGCGGCTATGGCTACACCTTC
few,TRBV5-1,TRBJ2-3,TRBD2,CASSPGGSVTQYF,TGCGCCAGCAGCCCGGGGGGGTCAGTTACGCAGTATTTT
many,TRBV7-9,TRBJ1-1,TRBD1,CASSLGRQGNTEAFF,TGTGCCAGCAGCTTAGGGCGACAGGGGAACACTGAAGCTTTCTTT
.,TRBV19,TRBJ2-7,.,CASTWGPEYEQYF,TGTGCCAGTACGTGGGGGCCGGAGTACGAGCAGTACTTC
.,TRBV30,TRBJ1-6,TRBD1,CAWSQGTGNSPLHF,TGTGCCTGGTCCCAGGGGACAGGGAATTCACCCCTCCACTTT
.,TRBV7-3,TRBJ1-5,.,CASSLSHNQPQHF,TGTGCCAGCAGCTTAAGTCACAATCAGCCCCAGCATTTT
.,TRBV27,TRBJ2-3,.,CATSRALTDTQYF,TGTGCCACCTCGAGGGCGTTAACAGATACGCAGTATTTT
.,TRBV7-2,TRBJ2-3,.,CASSSRLMRSDTQYF,TGTGCCAGCAGCTCGAGGCTGATGAGGTCAGATACGCAGTATTTT
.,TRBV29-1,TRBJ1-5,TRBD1,CSVGTGGKNQPQHF,TGCAGCGTGGGGACAGGGGGCAAAAATCAGCCCCAGCATTTT
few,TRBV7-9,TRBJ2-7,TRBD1,CASSPTGDEQYF,TGTGCCAGCAGCCCGACAGGGGATGAGCAGTACTTC
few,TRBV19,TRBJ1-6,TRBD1,CASRQGNSPLHF,TGTGCCAGTAGACAGGGGAATTCACCCCTCCACTTT
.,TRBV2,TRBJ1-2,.,CASSELGAGYTF,TGTGCCAGCAGTGAGTTAGGGGCTGGCTACACCTTC
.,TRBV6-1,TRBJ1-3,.,CASSVSRASGNTIYF,TGTGCCAGCAGTGTGAGCAGGGCCTCTGGAAACACCATATATTTT
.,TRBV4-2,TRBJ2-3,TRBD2,CASSRSSGGTRDTQYF,TGTGCCAGCAGCCGCAGTAGCGGGGGAACTCGAGATACGCAGTATTTT
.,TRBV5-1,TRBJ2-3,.,CASSVQGHSTDTQYF,TGCGCCAGCAGCGTCCAGGGGCATAGCACAGATACGCAGTATTTT
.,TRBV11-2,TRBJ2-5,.,CASSPGRGETQYF,TGTGCCAGCAGCCCGGGGCGGGGAGAGACCCAGTACTTC
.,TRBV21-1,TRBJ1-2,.,CASISGGDYGYTF,TGTGCCAGCATAAGCGGCGGGGACTATGGCTACACCTTC
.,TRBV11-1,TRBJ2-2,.,CASSPLRVGNTGELFF,TGTGCCAGCAGCCCCCTTCGAGTTGGGAACACCGGGGAGCTGTTTTTT
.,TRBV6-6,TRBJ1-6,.,CASRRFNSPLHF,TGTGCCAGCCGGAGATTTAATTCACCCCTCCACTTT
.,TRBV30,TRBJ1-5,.,CAWSVGQGSNQPQHF,TGTGCCTGGAGTGTCGGGCAGGGCAGCAATCAGCCCCAGCATTTT
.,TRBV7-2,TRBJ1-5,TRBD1,CASSLQTGGNQPQHF,TGTGCCAGCAGCCTCCAAACAGGGGGCAATCAGCCCCAGCATTTT
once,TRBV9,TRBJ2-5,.,CASSVEEASYETQYF,TGTGCCAGCAGCGTGGAGGAGGCGAGTTATGAGACCCAGTACTTC
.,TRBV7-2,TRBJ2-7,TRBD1,CASSSDRGGEQYF,TGTGCCAGCAGCTCGGACAGGGGGGGCGAGCAGTACTTC
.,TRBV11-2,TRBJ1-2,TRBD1,CASSFGQGGTKYGYTF,TGTGCCAGCAGCTTTGGACAGGGTGGGACAAAATATGGCTACACCTTC
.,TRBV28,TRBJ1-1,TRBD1,CASRSGQGTTEAFF,TGTGCCAGCAGATCGGGACAGGGAACCACTGAAGCTTTCTTT
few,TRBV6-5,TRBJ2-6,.,CASSYSGGAGANVLTF,TGTGCCAGCAGTTACTCGGGCGGGGCTGGGGCCAACGTCCTGACTTTC
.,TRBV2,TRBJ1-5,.,CASKGDNQPQHF,TGTGCCAGCAAAGGAGACAATCAGCCCCAGCATTTT
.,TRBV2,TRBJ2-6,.,CASSESQAGANVLTF,TGTGCCAGCAGTGAGTCACAGGCTGGGGCCAACGTCCTGACTTTC
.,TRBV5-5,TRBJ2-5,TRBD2,CASSLAAGGETQYF,TGTGCCAGCAGCTTGGCAGCGGGGGGGGAGACCCAGTACTTC
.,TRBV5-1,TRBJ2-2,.,CASSLESPTRTGELFF,TGCGCCAGCAGCTTGGAGTCTCCAACTCGGACCGGGGAGCTGTTTTTT
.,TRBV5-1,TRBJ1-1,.,CASSLAVNTEAFF,TGCGCCAGCAGCTTAGCCGTGAACACTGAAGCTTTCTTT
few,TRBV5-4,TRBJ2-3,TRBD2,CASSPGLAGTVTDTQYF,TGTGCCAGCAGTCCCGGACTAGCGGGGACCGTGACAGATACGCAGTATTTT
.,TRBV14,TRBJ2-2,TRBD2,CASSPRLAVNTGELFF,TGTGCCAGCAGCCCTCGACTAGCGGTAAACACCGGGGAGCTGTTTTTT
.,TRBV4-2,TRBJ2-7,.,CASSQLPAAVSYEQYF,TGTGCCAGCAGCCAACTACCGGCGGCAGTCTCCTACGAGCAGTACTTC
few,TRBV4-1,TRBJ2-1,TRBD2,CASSQVGKRGNEQFF,TGCGCCAGCAGCCAAGTCGGAAAGCGGGGGAATGAGCAGTTCTTC
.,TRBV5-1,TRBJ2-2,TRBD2,CASSRTSGGALGTGELFF,TGCGCCAGCAGTCGGACTAGCGGGGGGGCCTTGGGAACCGGGGAGCTGTTTTTT
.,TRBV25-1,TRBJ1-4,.,CASSGDRPPINEKLFF,TGTGCCAGCAGTGGTGACAGGCCTCCAATCAATGAAAAACTGTTTTTT
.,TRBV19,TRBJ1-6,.,CASSITGTPSNSPLHF,TGTGCCAGTAGTATTACCGGGACACCTAGTAATTCACCCCTCCACTTT
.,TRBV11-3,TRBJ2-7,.,CASSPRGGPEQYF,TGTGCCAGCAGCCCGAGGGGGGGGCCTGAGCAGTACTTC
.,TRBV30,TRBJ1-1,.,CAWNGRGNTEAFF,TGTGCCTGGAATGGACGGGGGAACACTGAAGCTTTCTTT
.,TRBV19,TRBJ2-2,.,CASSTQGLTTGELFF,TGTGCCAGTAGTACCCAGGGACTTACCACCGGGGAGCTGTTTTTT
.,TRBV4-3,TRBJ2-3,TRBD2,CASSQNSGGTDTQYF,TGCGCCAGCAGCCAAAATAGCGGGGGGACAGATACGCAGTATTTT
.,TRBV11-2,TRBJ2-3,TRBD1,CASSLVGTGTDTQYF,TGTGCCAGCAGCTTAGTCGGGACAGGCACAGATACGCAGTATTTT